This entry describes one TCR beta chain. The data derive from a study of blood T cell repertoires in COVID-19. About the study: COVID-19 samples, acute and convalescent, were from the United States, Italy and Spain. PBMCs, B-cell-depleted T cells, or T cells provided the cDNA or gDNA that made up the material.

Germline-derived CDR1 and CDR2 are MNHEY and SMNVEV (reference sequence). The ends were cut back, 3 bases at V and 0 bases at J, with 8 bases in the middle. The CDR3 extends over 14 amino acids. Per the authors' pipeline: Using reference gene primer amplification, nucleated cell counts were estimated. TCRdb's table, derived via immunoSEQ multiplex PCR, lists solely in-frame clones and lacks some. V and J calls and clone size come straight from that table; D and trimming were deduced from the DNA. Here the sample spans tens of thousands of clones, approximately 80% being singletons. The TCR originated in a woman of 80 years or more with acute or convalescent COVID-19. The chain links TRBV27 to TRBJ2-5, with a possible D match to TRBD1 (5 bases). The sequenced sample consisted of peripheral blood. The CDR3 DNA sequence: TGTGCCAGCAGTTTTCGACAGCACCAAGAGACCCAGTACTTC. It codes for CASSFRQHQETQYF.